This entry describes one T cell receptor (beta chain). Distinct nucleotide sequences in the sample also encode this CDR3. The germline V gene encodes CDR1 SEHNR and CDR2 FQNEAQ (reference sequence). This CDR3 has 15 residues. V dropped 1 base and J dropped 0 bases, with 6 bases sitting between them. Only in-frame clones appear in the TCRdb table, and some are missing; sequencing was by immunoSEQ multiplex PCR. The data show about 190,000 clones, roughly 80% seen once. The data originate from a study of blood T cell repertoires in COVID-19. Adults between roughly 18 and 95 years of age took part from fewer than 30 US areas.

The sequencing sample was made of PBMCs or T cells enriched from blood (not recorded which). The V call is TRBV7-9, the J call TRBJ1-4, with D hard to call. The origin of this receptor is a woman aged 25 to 39 who had recovered from COVID-19. CDR3 in amino acids: CASSLDRATNEKLFF. DNA for the CDR3: TGTGCCAGCAGCTTAGATCGAGCAACTAATGAAAAACTGTTTTTT.